The sequence of this T cell receptor (beta chain) was determined in a study of cytomegalovirus exposure and HLA in healthy donors. Whole-study findings and limits: When analyzed later, the rates of TCR association showed variation by HLA locus, with DRB1 the most and HLA-C the fewest.

About this clone itself: Its antigen is not known.

PCR primers comprised 60 Vbeta and 13 Jbeta primers. Method: immunoSEQ multiplex PCR; TCRdb's copy keeps in-frame clones and lacks some. The sample shows 70,000 to 100,000 clones, 80% of them seen only once. The CDR3 runs 16 residues. CDR1 and CDR2 from the germline V gene are GTSNPN and SVGIG (reference sequence). Trimming shortened V by 2 bases and J by 0 bases, and 16 bases separated the two germline ends. Source material: PBMCs. The clonotype originates from a man younger than 30 in good health and CMV-seronegative. V is TRBV30 and J is TRBJ1-2; D possibly corresponds to TRBD1 (6 bases). CDR3 loop: CAWSLGGGFTNYGYTF. The DNA of the CDR3 is TGTGCCTGGAGTCTGGGAGGGGGATTTACTAACTATGGCTACACCTTC.